A selection of T cell receptor beta chains follows, all from one sample in a study of blood T cell repertoires in COVID-19. Libraries were prepared by immunoSEQ multiplex PCR; TCRdb keeps only in-frame clonotypes and omits some of them. This table holds about 20,000 clones, less than 95% found once. The specimen sequenced was peripheral blood. The receptors shown here come from a human donor in a cohort sampled during active COVID-19. CDR3s include the opening cysteine and the closing phenylalanine or tryptophan. D genes are given only for firm matches. Expanded clones are given a class, and other clones once, few, many or no size at all.

clone size: -
D gene: TRBD2
J gene: TRBJ2-5
V gene: TRBV19
CDR3 DNA: TGTGCCAGTAGTATAGGGCTAGCGGGGTTGACCCAAGAGACCCAGTACTTC
CDR3 protein: CASSIGLAGLTQETQYF

clone size: -
D gene: TRBD2
J gene: TRBJ2-2
V gene: TRBV5-4
CDR3 DNA: TGTGCCAGCAGCCCCGCCGCTAGCGGGAACACCGGGGAGCTGTTTTTT
CDR3 protein: CASSPAASGNTGELFF

clone size: -
D gene: TRBD1
J gene: TRBJ1-6
V gene: TRBV6-5
CDR3 DNA: TGTGCCAGCAGTCCCGACAGGGGTGGTTCACCCCTCCACTTT
CDR3 protein: CASSPDRGGSPLHF

clone size: -
D gene: TRBD1
J gene: TRBJ2-2
V gene: TRBV6-1
CDR3 DNA: TGTGCCAGCAGTGGTCCCGGACAGGGAGACACCGGGGAGCTGTTTTTT
CDR3 protein: CASSGPGQGDTGELFF

clone size: -
D gene: TRBD2
J gene: TRBJ2-1
V gene: TRBV27
CDR3 DNA: TGTGCCAGCAGGGGACTAGCGGGGAACAATGAGCAGTTCTTC
CDR3 protein: CASRGLAGNNEQFF

clone size: -
D gene: -
J gene: TRBJ2-2
V gene: TRBV14
CDR3 DNA: TGTGCCAGCAGCCTGGGACTCTTCACCGGGGAGCTGTTTTTT
CDR3 protein: CASSLGLFTGELFF

clone size: -
D gene: TRBD2
J gene: TRBJ2-1
V gene: TRBV5-8
CDR3 DNA: TGTGCCAGCAGACCAGCACTAGCGGGAGTCGTCTATGAGCAGTTCTTC
CDR3 protein: CASRPALAGVVYEQFF

clone size: -
D gene: TRBD1
J gene: TRBJ1-1
V gene: TRBV18
CDR3 DNA: TGTGCCAGCTCACCACTCGTAGGGGGCGTCCAGGGAGGCACTGAAGCTTTCTTT
CDR3 protein: CASSPLVGGVQGGTEAFF

clone size: -
D gene: TRBD1
J gene: TRBJ2-1
V gene: TRBV7-8
CDR3 DNA: TGTGCCAGCAGCTTAGCGCGCTCACAGGGGCTAGTGAATGAGCAGTTCTTC
CDR3 protein: CASSLARSQGLVNEQFF

clone size: -
D gene: -
J gene: TRBJ1-1
V gene: TRBV3-1/TRBV3-2
CDR3 DNA: TGTGCCAGCAGGCCTGTTGGGGGGGAAGCTTTCTTT
CDR3 protein: CASRPVGGEAFF

clone size: -
D gene: -
J gene: TRBJ2-2
V gene: TRBV3-1/TRBV3-2
CDR3 DNA: TGTGCCAGCAGCCAAGGGCAATCCACCGGGGAGCTGTTTTTT
CDR3 protein: CASSQGQSTGELFF

clone size: -
D gene: -
J gene: TRBJ1-1
V gene: TRBV11-2
CDR3 DNA: TGTGCCAGCAGCTTGACCTGGGGGCAGGTGAATACTGAAGCTTTCTTT
CDR3 protein: CASSLTWGQVNTEAFF

clone size: -
D gene: -
J gene: TRBJ1-1
V gene: TRBV7-9
CDR3 DNA: TGTGTCGGCCGGCGGCTGAACACTGAAGCTTTCTTT
CDR3 protein: CVGRRLNTEAFF

clone size: once
D gene: -
J gene: TRBJ2-7
V gene: TRBV6-5
CDR3 DNA: TGTGCCAGCAGTTACCAAACAGGGTTTAGCTCCTACGAGCAGTACTTC
CDR3 protein: CASSYQTGFSSYEQYF

clone size: -
D gene: -
J gene: TRBJ2-5
V gene: TRBV5-3
CDR3 DNA: TGTGCCAGAAGCCCCCAGGGGCGGGGGTTACAAGAGACCCAGTACTTC
CDR3 protein: CARSPQGRGLQETQYF

clone size: -
D gene: -
J gene: TRBJ2-1
V gene: TRBV11-2
CDR3 DNA: TGTGCCAGCAGCTTAGATCCGGGGACTGCCGGTCCCAATGAGCAGTTCTTC
CDR3 protein: CASSLDPGTAGPNEQFF

clone size: -
D gene: -
J gene: TRBJ1-2
V gene: TRBV2
CDR3 DNA: TGTGCCAGCAAGGAGAACAACTATGGCTACACCTTC
CDR3 protein: CASKENNYGYTF

clone size: once
D gene: -
J gene: TRBJ2-1
V gene: TRBV7-8
CDR3 DNA: TGTGCCAGCAGCTCCGACCGGGGGACCCACAATGAGCAGTTCTTC
CDR3 protein: CASSSDRGTHNEQFF

clone size: -
D gene: -
J gene: TRBJ2-7
V gene: TRBV29-1
CDR3 DNA: TGCAGCGTTGAAGGAGGCGGGTCAGGATACGAGCAGTACTTC
CDR3 protein: CSVEGGGSGYEQYF

clone size: -
D gene: -
J gene: TRBJ2-7
V gene: TRBV7-3
CDR3 DNA: TGTGCCAGCAGCTTAACCTCCGCAGGGTACGAGCAGTACTTC
CDR3 protein: CASSLTSAGYEQYF